Shown below are 26 T cell receptor beta chains from a single sample sequenced in a study of naive and memory T cell subsets. An equimolar mix of two oligonucleotides served as the beta constant-region primer for TRBC1 and TRBC2. Nested alpha and beta constant-region primers with the SP2 primer drove four PCR rounds on ligated cDNA. Each CDR3 protein gets one entry after TCRdb re-called the UMI-ligation and nested PCR reads with MiXCR. Of about 8,000 distinct CDR3 sequences listed, under 30% are singletons. Input material: CD8+ TEMRA cells from blood. Noted subset: effector memory re-expressing CD45RA, CD45RA+ CD27-. Receptor source: a human donor in good health.

V usage is TRBV6-2 or TRBV6-3 and J usage is TRBJ1-5, with 10 bases that match TRBD1. The CDR3 contains 14 residues. Germline CDR1 MNHEY, CDR2 SVGEGT. The V gene end was trimmed by 7 bases and the J gene end by 2 bases; junction bases not matched to a gene: 2. CDR3 protein: CASIGTGGNQPQHF. The DNA for the CDR3 is TGTGCCAGCATTGGGACAGGGGGCAATCAGCCCCAGCATTTT.

This clonotype was observed many times. The chain has TRBV20-1 and TRBJ1-2; 9 bases fit TRBD1. The V segment lost 5 bases and the J segment 4 bases; nucleotides outside the gene matches: 5. The CDR3 runs 13 residues. Germline V gene sequence: CDR1 DFQATT, CDR2 SNEGSKA (reference sequence). The CDR3, as DNA: TGCAGTGCTCGACAGGGGGGTAGCTATGGCTACACCTTC. Translated, it gives CSARQGGSYGYTF.

The chain recombines TRBV7-8 with TRBJ1-5, with 7 bases that match TRBD1. CDR3 length equals 17 residues. J was trimmed by 0 bases and V by 5 bases; bases with no gene match: 10. Germline V gene lookup returns CDR1 SGHVS and CDR2 FQNEAQ. CDR3 coding DNA: TGTGCCAGCAGCAGCCGGGACAGTCTCGATAGCAATCAGCCCCAGCATTTT. Protein: CASSSRDSLDSNQPQHF. The full variable domain, in which reference TRBV7-8 and TRBJ1-5 provide the parts outside the CDR3, is GAGVSQSPRYKVAKRGQDVALRCDPISGHVSLFWYQQALGQGPEFLTYFQNEAQLDKSGLPSDRFFAERPEGSVSTLKIQRTQQEDSAVYLCASSSRDSLDSNQPQHFGDGTRLSIL.

In its sample, this clonotype was seen a few times. The rearrangement joins TRBV5-6 to TRBJ2-3; D unclear. CDR1 and CDR2 (germline): SGHDT, YYEEEE. This CDR3 has 15 amino acids. Trimming left V 0 bases short and J 0 bases short, with 8 bases between. CDR3 nucleotides: TGTGCCAGCAGCTTGGCGTGGATTAGCACAGATACGCAGTATTTT. Residues: CASSLAWISTDTQYF.

The gene calls are TRBV14 and TRBJ2-3; D is uncertain. V was pared by 0 bases and J by 0 bases, with 7 bases between. The CDR3 totals 15 residues. Germline V gene sequence: CDR1 SGHDN, CDR2 FVKESK. CDR3 in amino acids: CASSQDLSSTDTQYF. In nucleotides, the CDR3 is TGTGCCAGCAGCCAAGATCTTAGCAGCACAGATACGCAGTATTTT.

This clonotype appeared many times. CDR3 DNA sequence: TGTGCCAGCAGCTGGAGACCGTGGCCCGCTGAAGGGGGGCAGTTCTTC. Encoded protein: CASSWRPWPAEGGQFF. The chain combines TRBV11-3 with TRBJ2-1; TRBD1 is a possible D gene (6 bases). V dropped 4 bases and J dropped 12 bases, with 25 bases sitting between them. This CDR3 has 16 residues. Germline loops: CDR1 SGHNT, CDR2 YENEEA.

This clonotype was observed a handful of times. The chain couples TRBV9 to TRBJ1-3; D gene ambiguous. The germline V gene encodes CDR1 SGDLS and CDR2 YYNGEE. The CDR3 is 15 residues long. V lost 4 bases and J lost 2, with 13 bases in between. CDR3: CASSPKAIPGNTIYF. The CDR3 DNA follows: TGTGCCAGCAGCCCTAAGGCAATACCTGGAAACACCATATATTTT. Full variable domain (missing parts from reference TRBV9 and TRBJ1-3): DSGVTQTPKHLITATGQRVTLRCSPRSGDLSVYWYQQSLDQGLQFLIQYYNGEERAKGNILERFSAQQFPDLHSELNLSSLELGDSALYFCASSPKAIPGNTIYFGEGSWLTVV.

The gene calls are TRBV5-6 and TRBJ2-7, with D possibly being TRBD2 (6 bases). The CDR3 length is 15 residues. The ends were cut back, 0 bases at V and 6 bases at J, with 16 bases in the middle. Germline CDR1 reads SGHDT; CDR2 reads YYEEEE. The chain's CDR3 is CASSLVRRERGEQYF. CDR3 nucleotide sequence: TGTGCCAGCAGCTTGGTTAGGCGGGAAAGAGGCGAGCAGTACTTC.

This clonotype has only a few counts. The chain uses TRBV3-1 and TRBJ2-7; no reliable D call. Trimming removed 0 bases from V and 7 bases from J, with 7 bases in between. Germline values: CDR1 LGHDT, CDR2 YNNKEL (reference sequence). The CDR3 covers 12 residues. In DNA form, the CDR3 reads TGTGCCAGCAGCCAAGAGCTGGAGGAGCAGTACTTC. Translated: CASSQELEEQYF.

This clonotype was recorded a few times. The rearrangement uses TRBV27 and TRBJ2-7, with D tentatively TRBD2 (6 bases). This CDR3 is built from 16 residues. V was pared by 0 bases and J by 1 base, with 13 bases between. The germline CDR1 and CDR2 sequences are MNHEY and SMNVEV (reference sequence). The CDR3 loop reads CASSLSLAGGSYEQYF. The CDR3 nucleotides are TGTGCCAGCAGTTTATCCCTAGCCGGGGGATCCTACGAGCAGTACTTC.

This chain connects TRBV28 to TRBJ2-2; 7 positions match TRBD1. Trimming took 5 bases from V and 1 from J; bases not matched to a gene: 4. CDR1 is MDHEN and CDR2 is SYDVKM in the germline V gene. This CDR3 spans 15 amino acids. In nucleotides, the CDR3 is TGTGCCAGCAGTCTTGGGACAGTGAACACCGGGGAGCTGTTTTTT. This gives the protein CASSLGTVNTGELFF.

This clonotype appeared a few times. The V and J genes are TRBV24-1 and TRBJ1-2; maybe TRBD1 (5 bases). Germline CDR1 reads KGHDR; CDR2 reads SFDVKD. The CDR3 is 15 amino acids. V lost 2 bases and J lost 6, with 15 bases in between. CDR3 bases: TGTGCCACCAGTGATTGGGACGAGTCCATAGATGGCTACACCTTC. Its translation: CATSDWDESIDGYTF.

The gene calls are TRBV14 and TRBJ1-1, with no clear D. The CDR3 has 14 amino acids. Germline V CDR1 and CDR2: SGHDN, FVKESK. The ends were cut back, 1 base at V and 7 bases at J, with 13 bases in the middle. The CDR3 DNA reads as TGTGCCAGCAGCCAAGTGAGAGTGGGTAGTGAAGCTTTCTTT. Amino acids: CASSQVRVGSEAFF.

V gene TRBV12-3 or TRBV12-4 combines with J gene TRBJ2-1; no firm D call. The CDR3 spans 12 residues. Trimming took 6 bases from V and 9 from J, leaving 12 bases between them. CDR3 coding DNA: TGTGCCAGCAGCCCCCTTCCCCGTGAGCAGTTCTTC. Its translation is CASSPLPREQFF.

In this sample, this clonotype turned up a few times. The J gene is TRBJ2-1, the V gene TRBV29-1; no reliable D call. CDR1 is SQVTM and CDR2 is ANQGSEA in the germline V gene. This CDR3 region has 13 residues. Trimming removed 4 bases at V and 0 bases at J, with 7 bases between. The DNA for the CDR3 is TGCAGCGTTGTTGGCAGCTCCTACAATGAGCAGTTCTTC. Translation gives CSVVGSSYNEQFF.

The V call is TRBV3-1, the J call TRBJ2-1; 11 bases agree with TRBD2. CDR3 length: 16 amino acids. CDR1 LGHDT and CDR2 YNNKEL come from the germline V gene (reference sequence). Trimming took 4 bases from V and 8 from J; bases not matched to a gene: 10. CDR3 sequence (DNA): TGTGCCAGCAGCCCCACTAGCGGGAGTTCCAGTGATGAGCAGTTCTTC. Encoded protein: CASSPTSGSSSDEQFF.

The gene calls are TRBV27 and TRBJ2-3; D is uncertain. The length of the CDR3 is 12 residues. Germline loops: CDR1 MNHEY, CDR2 SMNVEV (reference sequence). V shed 6 bases and J shed 0 bases, with 4 bases lying between them. CDR3 region: CASRISTDTQYF. In DNA, the CDR3 is TGTGCCAGCAGAATTAGCACAGATACGCAGTATTTT.

J is TRBJ2-1 and V is TRBV7-9; the D is unclear. The CDR3 runs to 15 residues. Trimming pared 2 bases from V and 3 bases from J, leaving 11 bases between. From germline, CDR1 is SEHNR and CDR2 FQNEAQ (reference sequence). The CDR3 is CASSLTAAIYNEQFF. For the CDR3, the DNA is TGTGCCAGCAGCTTAACGGCAGCCATCTACAATGAGCAGTTCTTC.

This clonotype has more than one count but fewer than ten. The CDR3 here is CASSLSGYYGYTF. The CDR3 nucleotides are TGTGCCAGCAGCTTGTCAGGGTACTATGGCTACACCTTC. The chain links TRBV5-4 to TRBJ1-2; D might be TRBD1 (5 bases). Germline V gene lookup returns CDR1 SGHNT and CDR2 YYREEE (reference sequence). The CDR3 spans 13 residues. V gave up 1 base and J gave up 3 bases, with 7 bases separating them.

This clonotype was seen only a few times. The CDR3 DNA sequence: TGCAGCGTGAACTCTGATGGGGGAAGGGAAACCGGGGAGCTGTTTTTT. Protein product: CSVNSDGGRETGELFF. The chain carries TRBV29-1 and TRBJ2-2; D tentatively reads TRBD1 or TRBD2 (5 bases each). Trimming left V 6 bases short and J 5 bases short, with 22 bases between. The CDR3 is made up of 16 amino acids. Germline loops: CDR1 SQVTM, CDR2 ANQGSEA.

In its sample, this clonotype was seen many times. The chain has TRBV27 and TRBJ1-5; possible D gene TRBD1, 5 bases. CDR1 is MNHEY, CDR2 SMNVEV, per germline (reference sequence). Between the trimmed V and J ends, which lost 8 bases and 10 bases, there was a span of 15 bases. The CDR3 extends over 12 amino acids. The CDR3 is CASWRGLGPQHF. The CDR3 DNA sequence: TGTGCCAGCTGGAGGGGTTTAGGACCCCAGCATTTT.

V gene TRBV10-1 combines with J gene TRBJ2-5; 8 nucleotides line up with TRBD2. This CDR3 spans 16 amino acids. V lost 10 bases to trimming and J lost 0 bases; unmatched junction nucleotides: 13. Per germline, CDR1 WNHNN and CDR2 SYGVQD (reference sequence). The CDR3 DNA reads as TGCGCCACGGCGGGGGGTGAAATGAAGTACCAAGAGACCCAGTACTTC. As protein: CATAGGEMKYQETQYF.

This clonotype was seen a handful of times. The limits of the CDR3 on the DNA are not certain, so only TCRdb's listed CDR3 is given. The chain is built from TRBV20-1 and TRBJ2-1; TRBD2 was called by the table and not checked on the DNA. The CDR3 adds up to 17 amino acids, both ends counted. Germline V lookup: CDR1 DFQATT, CDR2 SNEGSKA (reference sequence). The CDR3 loop reads CFYICSASGIGDNEQFF.

V and J are TRBV20-1 and TRBJ2-7; D tentatively reads TRBD1 or TRBD2 (5 bases each). V gave up 5 bases and J gave up 5 bases, with 16 bases separating them. The CDR3 totals 13 residues. Per the germline V gene, CDR1 is DFQATT and CDR2 is SNEGSKA (reference sequence). The DNA for the CDR3 is TGCAGTGCTCGAGGGGTTAACAGAGACGAGCAGTACTTC. Translating it yields CSARGVNRDEQYF.

The chain combines TRBV6-5 with TRBJ1-1, with D possibly TRBD1 on 6 matching bases. CDR3 length: 13 amino acids. Trimming stripped 6 bases from V and 1 base from J, with 9 bases between. CDR1 MNHEY and CDR2 SVGAGI come from the germline V gene. The CDR3 nucleotides are TGTGCCAGCAGGGGACAAACGAACACTGAAGCTTTCTTT. Protein sequence: CASRGQTNTEAFF.

The chain has TRBV7-9 and TRBJ2-7; a weak D match, TRBD1 (6 bases). Germline V gene sequence: CDR1 SEHNR, CDR2 FQNEAQ (reference sequence). The CDR3 extends over 12 amino acids. Trimming stripped 10 bases from V and 3 bases from J, with 13 bases between. The CDR3 is CAIHPQGYEQYF. The CDR3 DNA is TGTGCCATCCACCCACAGGGCTACGAGCAGTACTTC.